This TCR beta chain was identified during a study of T cell repertoires in cytomegalovirus infection. Study context: Public TCR beta signatures marked donors with CMV infection and the matching HLA.

Study-level points and caveats: The ex vivo response was dominated by HLA-C-restricted CMV-specific TCR beta clonotypes. CMV carriers having the relevant HLA were flagged by cumulative public TCR beta family frequency.

TCRdb re-called the reads through MiXCR, storing one row per CDR3 protein. The table shows 680,000 or so distinct CDR3 sequences, with approximately 34% occurring only once. CDR3 length: 14 amino acids. The germline CDR1 and CDR2 sequences are MNHEY and SVGAGI. V dropped 6 bases and J dropped 4; count of bases not matched to a gene: 8. A remark on this clonotype: Its specificity is unknown.

Sequences were obtained from PBMCs. The source of this sequence is a human donor in good health (CMV status not recorded). Some clones in this sample may be carry-over from other donors' samples. J is TRBJ1-1 and V is TRBV6-5, with 7 bases identical to TRBD1. CDR3 nucleotide sequence: TGTGCCAGCAGGGAGGACCAGGGGGGCACTGAAGCTTTCTTT. This encodes CASREDQGGTEAFF.